The 19 T cell receptor beta chains below come from one sample, sequenced in a study of T cells after posttransplantation cyclophosphamide. Libraries were prepared by immunoSEQ multiplex PCR; TCRdb keeps only in-frame clonotypes and omits some of them. The sample carries about 22,000 clones, 70% to 90% recorded once. Treatment was busulfan-fludarabine conditioning, a marrow graft, and cyclophosphamide on days +3 and +4. Sequenced here: PBMCs, sampled after allogeneic stem cell transplant with posttransplant cyclophosphamide. The receptors were sampled from a female patient between 25 and 45 years old who received an allogeneic stem cell transplant from an unrelated donor, was CMV-positive, and had no GVHD. Some T cells may be the graft donor's.

This chain connects TRBV5-4 to TRBJ1-1, with D unclear. V was shortened by 2 bases and J by 0 bases, with 14 bases between the two germline ends. The CDR3 covers 16 residues. Germline CDR1 SGHNT, CDR2 YYREEE (reference sequence). For the CDR3, the DNA is TGTGCCAGCAGCTTAGAGGCCCAATTCTTGAACACTGAAGCTTTCTTT. Protein: CASSLEAQFLNTEAFF.

This chain uses TRBV19 with TRBJ1-3; D is possibly TRBD1 (6 bases). The CDR3 has 16 amino acids. Trimming cost V 3 bases and J 2 bases, with 14 bases left between them. The germline V gene has CDR1 LNHDA and CDR2 SQIVND (reference sequence). The CDR3 DNA reads TGTGCCAGTAGTATTCCCTCTACAGGGACTGGAAACACCATATATTTT. It codes for CASSIPSTGTGNTIYF.

This clone is categorized as medium-sized. The CDR3: CASSFSRVGYGYTF. The CDR3 DNA follows: TGTGCCAGCAGCTTTTCCAGGGTGGGCTATGGCTACACCTTC. The gene calls are TRBV11-3 and TRBJ1-2, with a weak D call TRBD1 (5 bases). The V gene's germline CDR1 is SGHNT and CDR2 YENEEA. Trimming stripped 3 bases from V and 4 bases from J, with 12 bases between. This CDR3 is built from 14 residues. Together with reference TRBV11-3 and TRBJ1-2, the CDR3 gives the full variable domain: EAGVVQSPRYKIIEKKQPVAFWCNPISGHNTLYWYLQNLGQGPELLIRYENEEAVDDSQLPKDRFSAERLKGVDSTLKIQPAELGDSAVYLCASSFSRVGYGYTFGSGTRLTVV.

The rearrangement uses TRBV5-4 and TRBJ1-3; D remains unclear. CDR3 length: 16 amino acids. Germline V gives CDR1 SGHNT, CDR2 YYREEE (reference sequence). Trimming took 4 bases from V and 0 from J, leaving 14 bases between them. The CDR3 sequence is CASSRAQRDSGNTIYF. The CDR3, as DNA: TGTGCCAGCAGCCGTGCTCAACGGGACTCTGGAAACACCATATATTTT. The full variable domain, in which reference TRBV5-4 and TRBJ1-3 provide the parts outside the CDR3, is ETGVTQSPTHLIKTRGQQVTLRCSSQSGHNTVSWYQQALGQGPQFIFQYYREEENGRGNFPPRFSGLQFPNYSSELNVNALELDDSALYLCASSRAQRDSGNTIYFGEGSWLTVV.

This sequence joins TRBV5-1 and TRBJ1-2, with D perhaps matching TRBD1 (5 bases). V lost 0 bases, J lost 4 bases, and 10 bases lay in between. Germline V gene sequence: CDR1 SGHRS, CDR2 YFSETQ. The CDR3 sequence is 14 residues long. This chain's CDR3 is CASSLVLGGYGYTF. The DNA for the CDR3 is TGCGCCAGCAGCTTGGTTCTGGGGGGCTATGGCTACACCTTC.

The genes are TRBV10-3 and TRBJ2-5; 10 bases fit TRBD2. The CDR3 totals 15 residues. Trimming removed 8 bases from V and 5 bases from J; junction bases left unmatched: 11. Per germline, CDR1 ENHRY and CDR2 SYGVKD. The DNA for the CDR3 is TGTGCCATCGCCGGGGAGCGGGGGGGTCTGGAGACCCAGTACTTC. Translation: CAIAGERGGLETQYF.

This chain links TRBV30 with TRBJ1-4, with 8 nucleotides matching TRBD1. V lost 2 bases and J lost 5; bases outside the gene matches: 7. Germline-derived CDR1 and CDR2 are GTSNPN and SVGIG (reference sequence). The CDR3 has 15 residues. CDR3 in amino acids: CAWSSTGDRNEKLFF. The CDR3 nucleotides are TGTGCCTGGAGTAGTACCGGGGACAGGAATGAAAAACTGTTTTTT.

V gene TRBV2 combines with J gene TRBJ2-1; 11 nucleotides agree with TRBD2. CDR1 and CDR2 from the germline V gene are SNHLY and FYNNEI. V shed 7 bases, J shed 4 bases, and the junction held 9 bases outside the gene matches. CDR3 length equals 16 residues. CDR3 sequence reads: CASKLAGDPGYNEQFF. The CDR3, as DNA: TGTGCCAGCAAACTAGCGGGGGACCCGGGTTACAATGAGCAGTTCTTC.

This sequence joins TRBV19 and TRBJ1-5, with D possibly matching TRBD1 (5 bases). Germline CDR1 and CDR2: LNHDA and SQIVND (reference sequence). V lost 3 bases and J 6 bases, leaving 15 bases between the germline ends. The CDR3 runs 15 residues. The CDR3 sequence: CASSMRDLGGQPQHF. In nucleotides, the CDR3 is TGTGCCAGTAGTATGCGGGACCTCGGGGGTCAGCCCCAGCATTTT.

The genes are TRBV5-1 and TRBJ2-2, with a possible D match to TRBD1 (5 bases). Deletions cut 1 base from V and 3 bases from J, with 13 bases between. The germline CDR1 and CDR2 sequences are SGHRS and YFSETQ. CDR3 size: 16 residues. CDR3 sequence reads: CASSLSFGRDTGELFF. The CDR3 DNA follows: TGCGCCAGCAGCTTGTCGTTCGGCAGGGACACCGGGGAGCTGTTTTTT.

The rearrangement links TRBV7-6 to TRBJ2-1, with a weak D call TRBD1 (5 bases). CDR1 SGHVS and CDR2 FNYEAQ come from the germline V gene. Trimming pared 5 bases from V and 2 bases from J, leaving 13 bases between. This CDR3 has 15 amino acids. CDR3 amino acids: CASSPSGHPYNEQFF. DNA for the CDR3: TGTGCCAGCAGCCCGTCAGGGCACCCCTACAATGAGCAGTTCTTC.

V is TRBV9 and J is TRBJ2-1, with 9 positions matching TRBD2. V dropped 0 bases and J dropped 5; count of bases not matched to a gene: 6. The CDR3 contains 16 residues. Germline V gives CDR1 SGDLS, CDR2 YYNGEE. CDR3 sequence: CASSVVGSGGHNEQFF. Here the CDR3 DNA reads TGTGCCAGCAGCGTAGTCGGTAGCGGGGGTCACAATGAGCAGTTCTTC.

V gene TRBV7-2 combines with J gene TRBJ2-5, with TRBD2 identical over 9 bases. With 5 bases clipped from V and 0 bases from J, the junction kept 7 bases outside the gene matches. Germline V gene lookup returns CDR1 SGHTA and CDR2 FQGNSA. CDR3 length equals 16 residues. This CDR3 is CASSPWERGDQETQYF. DNA for the CDR3: TGTGCCAGCAGCCCATGGGAGCGGGGGGACCAAGAGACCCAGTACTTC.

A single count supports this clone. This chain joins TRBV7-8 and TRBJ1-5; D is possibly TRBD1 (5 bases). This CDR3 is built from 14 residues. V lost 5 bases, J lost 4 bases, and 12 bases lay in between. CDR1 and CDR2 (germline): SGHVS, FQNEAQ. The CDR3, as DNA: TGTGCCAGCAGCGCTGGACACGCAAATCAGCCCCAGCATTTT. Protein sequence: CASSAGHANQPQHF.

The V and J genes are TRBV28 and TRBJ1-2, with 7 bases matching TRBD1. CDR1 and CDR2 (germline): MDHEN, SYDVKM. The CDR3 has 14 residues. Germline trimming cut 2 bases from V and 4 bases from J; bases unmatched to any gene: 4. CDR3: CASSLRGGGYGYTF. The CDR3 nucleotides read TGTGCCAGCAGTTTAAGAGGGGGCGGCTATGGCTACACCTTC.

This clone was detected only a few times. The chain uses TRBV4-2 and TRBJ2-3; 10 nucleotides agree with TRBD2. Germline lookup yields CDR1 LGHNA and CDR2 YNFKEQ. CDR3 length: 18 residues. With 5 bases clipped from V and 0 bases from J, the junction kept 11 bases outside the gene matches. The CDR3 protein is CASSFVIAGGPSTDTQYF. The CDR3 coding sequence is TGTGCCAGCAGCTTCGTGATAGCGGGGGGCCCTAGCACAGATACGCAGTATTTT.

V and J are TRBV28 and TRBJ2-3; 7 nucleotides line up with TRBD1. This CDR3 is 16 amino acids long. With V trimmed by 2 bases and J by 2 bases, 7 bases remained unmatched. Germline loops: CDR1 MDHEN, CDR2 SYDVKM. This chain's CDR3 is CASSLRKDRNTDTQYF. Written as DNA, the CDR3 is TGTGCCAGCAGTTTAAGAAAGGACAGGAACACAGATACGCAGTATTTT.

The gene calls are TRBV19 and TRBJ1-2, with 10 bases matching TRBD1. CDR3 size: 17 residues. Trimming removed 2 bases from V and 2 bases from J; junction bases left unmatched: 8. CDR1 and CDR2 (germline): LNHDA, SQIVND (reference sequence). CDR3 loop: CASSIFAKGQGNYGYTF. In nucleotides, the CDR3 is TGTGCCAGTAGTATATTTGCTAAGGGACAGGGGAACTATGGCTACACCTTC.

The chain combines TRBV18 with TRBJ1-4; D uncertain. The CDR3 loop spans 12 amino acids. Germline CDR1 reads KGHSH; CDR2 reads LQKENI. V was pared by 3 bases and J by 9 bases, with 8 bases between. The CDR3 reads CASSPSGQKLFF. The CDR3 DNA is TGTGCCAGCTCACCCTCTGGGCAAAAACTGTTTTTT.